This is a list of T cell receptor beta chains from one sample in a study of blood T cell repertoires in COVID-19. Clones were read by immunoSEQ multiplex PCR, and TCRdb kept only the in-frame ones, dropping some. The sample comprises tens of thousands of clones, about 88% of which are singletons, and approximately 1.4% rests with the top ten. Sequencing was done on a sample of peripheral blood. These receptors were obtained from a human donor in a cohort sampled during active COVID-19. CDR3s include the opening cysteine and the closing phenylalanine or tryptophan. D genes are given only for firm matches. Clone size is shown for a subset of rows, as once, few, many or a class of expanded clone.

>TRBV27|TRBJ2-3|.|.
TGTGCCAGCAGTTTCTGGGCAGTGGGCACAGATACGCAGTATTTT
CASSFWAVGTDTQYF
>TRBV4-1|TRBJ2-1|.|TRBD2
TGCGCCAGCAGCCAAGATGGGGGGCTAGCGGGAATGTACAATGAGCAGTTCTTC
CASSQDGGLAGMYNEQFF
>TRBV11-3|TRBJ2-2|.|TRBD2
TGTGCCAGCAGCGCCTTCGCGGGAGGCGGTACCGGGGAGCTGTTTTTT
CASSAFAGGGTGELFF
>TRBV3-1/TRBV3-2|TRBJ2-3|once|.
TGTGCCAGCAGCCGCGGAGATACGCAGTATTTT
CASSRGDTQYF
>TRBV12-5|TRBJ2-1|.|TRBD2
TGTGCTAGTGGGCCGGGACTAGCGGCCTACAATGAGCAGTTCTTC
CASGPGLAAYNEQFF
>TRBV19|TRBJ1-1|.|.
TGTGCCAGTAGTATCTCCCTGAACACTGAAGCTTTCTTT
CASSISLNTEAFF
>TRBV3-1/TRBV3-2|TRBJ2-7|.|TRBD1
TGTGCCAGCAGACGACAGGGTGTCGACGAGCAGTACTTC
CASRRQGVDEQYF
>TRBV7-6|TRBJ1-3|.|.
TGTGCCAGCAGCTTTCAGGGCTCTGGAAACACCATATATTTT
CASSFQGSGNTIYF
>TRBV11-2|TRBJ1-1|.|TRBD1
TGTGCCAGCAGCCTAAGTCCGACAGGGTCTGAAGCTTTCTTT
CASSLSPTGSEAFF
>TRBV30|TRBJ1-5|.|TRBD1
TGTGCCTGGGGACAGGATAGCAATCAGCCCCAGCATTTT
CAWGQDSNQPQHF
>TRBV7-9|TRBJ1-1|.|.
TGTGCCAGCAGCCCAATGGGGGCAGCTGAAGCTTTCTTT
CASSPMGAAEAFF
>TRBV9|TRBJ1-1|.|.
TGTGCCAGCAGCGTAGGCGGGGGGTATGACACTGAAGCTTTCTTT
CASSVGGGYDTEAFF
>TRBV29-1|TRBJ2-2|.|TRBD2
TGCAGTGGGGGAGGGGCGGGCACCGGGGAGCTGTTTTTT
CSGGGAGTGELFF
>TRBV5-1|TRBJ1-2|.|.
TGCGCCAGCAGCTTGGGGTTCGACAGCATTAACTATGGCTACACCTTC
CASSLGFDSINYGYTF
>TRBV28|TRBJ1-1|.|.
TGTGCCAGCAGTTTATCCCCATATGGTCAGATGAACACTGAAGCTTTCTTT
CASSLSPYGQMNTEAFF
>TRBV24-1|TRBJ2-2|.|TRBD1
TGTGCCACCAGTGATTTCGACAGGGGGCCATCTCCTAACACCGGGGAGCTGTTTTTT
CATSDFDRGPSPNTGELFF
>TRBV2|TRBJ2-2|.|.
TGTGCCAGCAGTTCCATAGGGGGTGAGGGGGAGCTGTTTTTT
CASSSIGGEGELFF
>TRBV15|TRBJ2-3|.|TRBD1
TGTGCCACCAGCAGGGGACAGGGATACGATACGCAGTATTTT
CATSRGQGYDTQYF
>TRBV12-3/TRBV12-4|TRBJ2-5|.|.
TGTGCCAGCAGGAGGGAAGAGACCCAGTACTTC
CASRREETQYF
>TRBV24-1|TRBJ1-4|.|.
TGTGCCACCAGTGACCCTCCTCAGGGGCGAGATTATGAAAAACTGTTTTTT
CATSDPPQGRDYEKLFF
>TRBV5-5|TRBJ1-6|.|.
TGTGCCAGCAGCTTTTTTAGAGGTTCTTCACCCCTCCACTTT
CASSFFRGSSPLHF
>TRBV19|TRBJ1-4|.|.
TGTGCCAGTACCGGGGGGCCGTCTAGGGAAAAACTGTTTTTT
CASTGGPSREKLFF
>TRBV10-3|TRBJ2-1|.|TRBD1
TGTGCCATCAGTGAGTCAGGACAGGGCGGGTACAATGAGCAGTTCTTC
CAISESGQGGYNEQFF
>TRBV5-1|TRBJ2-5|few|.
TGCGCCAGTGCCAGAGGGTTGACTCAGTGGCAAGAGACCCAGTACTTC
CASARGLTQWQETQYF
>TRBV29-1|TRBJ1-2|.|.
TGCAGCGTCCTCCGATCCGACGGAGACTATGGCTACACCTTC
CSVLRSDGDYGYTF
>TRBV27|TRBJ2-3|.|.
TGTGCCAGCAGTCCGTCCTCTTATCGCACAGATACGCAGTATTTT
CASSPSSYRTDTQYF
>TRBV2|TRBJ1-2|.|TRBD1
TGTGCCAGCAGGGACAGGGGATCTGTGAACTATGGCTACACCTTC
CASRDRGSVNYGYTF
>TRBV19|TRBJ2-3|.|TRBD2
TGTGCCAGTAGGACACTAGCGGTTAAAACAGATACGCAGTATTTT
CASRTLAVKTDTQYF
>TRBV28|TRBJ1-5|.|TRBD1
TGTGCCAGCAGTTTTAGACCTCTCAGGGGGAAAGGGAATCAGCCCCAGCATTTT
CASSFRPLRGKGNQPQHF
>TRBV11-2|TRBJ2-2|.|.
TGTGCCAGCAGCCGACAGCTCAACACCGGGGAGCTGTTTTTT
CASSRQLNTGELFF
>TRBV5-1|TRBJ2-3|.|.
TGCGCCAGCAGCTTGGGAGCTAGACGGGGTAACACAGATACGCAGTATTTT
CASSLGARRGNTDTQYF
>TRBV3-1/TRBV3-2|TRBJ1-4|.|TRBD1
TGTGCCAGCAGCGCGCCGGGACAGGGGAGTGAAAAACTGTTTTTT
CASSAPGQGSEKLFF
>TRBV5-1|TRBJ2-5|.|TRBD2
TGCGCCAGCAGCCTCGCTCCAGACCCTCCGGGGGGGACCCAGTACTTC
CASSLAPDPPGGTQYF
>TRBV15|TRBJ1-5|.|.
TGTGCCACCAGCAGAGAGAAGGGGTACGGACAGCCCCAGCATTTT
CATSREKGYGQPQHF
>TRBV19|TRBJ2-3|.|TRBD2
TGTGCCAGTAGTGGACTCCCCTCGGCGGGGGGGGACACAGATACGCAGTATTTT
CASSGLPSAGGDTDTQYF
>TRBV19|TRBJ2-1|once|TRBD1
TGTGCCAGTAGTATTTGGTCAGGGGGCTCCTACAATGAGCAGTTCTTC
CASSIWSGGSYNEQFF
>TRBV6-6|TRBJ1-2|.|.
TGTGCCAGCAGCCGGCCCGGGCAGGGCGAGCATCATGGCTACACCTTC
CASSRPGQGEHHGYTF
>TRBV6-5|TRBJ1-2|.|.
TGTGCCAGCAGTTACTCGGCGGCAGGGTCGGAGTATGGCTACACCTTC
CASSYSAAGSEYGYTF
>TRBV2|TRBJ2-1|few|TRBD2
TGTGCCAGCAGTTCTCTGAGCGGGGGTAGCTCCTACAATGAGCAGTTCTTC
CASSSLSGGSSYNEQFF
>TRBV5-1|TRBJ2-1|.|TRBD2
TGCGCCAGCAGCTTGAGGGGAGGGGACGGCGGAGAGCAGTTCTTC
CASSLRGGDGGEQFF
>TRBV12-3/TRBV12-4|TRBJ2-2|few|.
TGTGCCAGCAGTTTACGGGGAACCGGGGAGCTGTTTTTT
CASSLRGTGELFF
>TRBV5-1|TRBJ1-2|once|.
TGCGCCAGCAGCCGGGTTGTGCGGGAGAGTGGCTACACCTTC
CASSRVVRESGYTF
>TRBV4-1|TRBJ1-1|few|TRBD1
TGCGCCAGCAGCCATCAACAGGGGCTGAACACTGAAGCTTTCTTT
CASSHQQGLNTEAFF
>TRBV7-9|TRBJ1-4|.|TRBD1
TGTGCCAGCAGCCAGAACCGACAGGGTGCTAATGAAAAACTGTTTTTT
CASSQNRQGANEKLFF
>TRBV4-1|TRBJ1-3|.|.
TGCGCCAGCAGCCAAGGTGGGATCTTGGGGCCTGGAAACACCATATATTTT
CASSQGGILGPGNTIYF